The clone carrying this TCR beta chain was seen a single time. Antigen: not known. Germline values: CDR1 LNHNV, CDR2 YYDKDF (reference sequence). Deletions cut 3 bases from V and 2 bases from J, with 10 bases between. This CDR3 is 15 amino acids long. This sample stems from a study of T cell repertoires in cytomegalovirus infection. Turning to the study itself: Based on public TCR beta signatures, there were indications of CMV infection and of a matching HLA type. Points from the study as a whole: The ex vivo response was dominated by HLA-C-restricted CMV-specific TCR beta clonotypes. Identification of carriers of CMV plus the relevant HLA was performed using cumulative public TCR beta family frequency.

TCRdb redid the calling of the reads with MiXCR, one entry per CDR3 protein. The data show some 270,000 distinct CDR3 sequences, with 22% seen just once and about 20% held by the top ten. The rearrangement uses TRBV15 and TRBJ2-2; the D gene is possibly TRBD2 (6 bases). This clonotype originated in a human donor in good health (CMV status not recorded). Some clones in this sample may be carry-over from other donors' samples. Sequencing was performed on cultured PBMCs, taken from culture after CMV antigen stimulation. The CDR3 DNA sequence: TGTGCCACCAGCAGCTCGCGGGGAAACACCGGGGAGCTGTTTTTT. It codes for CATSSSRGNTGELFF.